The rows below give T cell receptor beta chains drawn from one sample of a study of blood T cell repertoires in COVID-19. Generated by immunoSEQ multiplex PCR, the TCRdb table keeps only in-frame clones and is missing some. This sample yields about 200,000 clones, of which approximately 81% are seen a single time; less than 5.5% belongs to the top ten. Sequencing input: peripheral blood. These TCRs come from an elderly woman with acute or convalescent COVID-19. The conserved cysteine and the conserved F or W are not part of the CDR3 here.

V gene	J gene	CDR3 protein
TRBV5-1	TRBJ2-5	ASSFGEGGIIETQY
TRBV11-2	TRBJ2-1	ASSSRSGTGSYNEQF
TRBV28	TRBJ1-2	ASSLYRGGGVSGYT
TRBV24-1	TRBJ1-2	ATSDQVHNYGYT
TRBV3-1/TRBV3-2	TRBJ2-1	ASSPPGQSSYNEQF
TRBV18	TRBJ2-3	ASSPVGTSGTSTDTQY
TRBV9	TRBJ2-7	ASSPNPAGMLYEQY
TRBV9	TRBJ2-3	ASSHLRPGVSTDTQY
TRBV4-2	TRBJ1-4	ASSKTGTYEKLF
TRBV15	TRBJ2-7	ATSFRGQYEQY
TRBV28	TRBJ2-3	ASSWNGRAIDTQY
TRBV7-9	TRBJ1-2	ASSESDNYGYT
TRBV2	TRBJ1-5	ASSDTGGRQPQH
TRBV27	TRBJ1-1	ASSLRSATEAF
TRBV12-3/TRBV12-4	TRBJ2-5	ASSFGGETQY
TRBV19	TRBJ2-7	ASSHTGRPYEQY
TRBV18	TRBJ2-1	ASSLSGRPYNEQF
TRBV7-9	TRBJ2-7	ASSQGAPPYEQY
TRBV5-1	TRBJ1-2	ASSTGTANYGYT
TRBV5-3	TRBJ2-1	ARSLRGSYNEQF
TRBV6-5	TRBJ2-1	ASSYTGTRHYNEQF
TRBV6-2/TRBV6-3	TRBJ2-5	ASSYTTGVGLETQY
TRBV27	TRBJ2-1	ASSSRGRHYNEQF
TRBV4-1	TRBJ2-1	ASSHSGGGLQYNEQF
TRBV28	TRBJ1-3	AIARGTGNTIY
TRBV6-5	TRBJ1-1	ASSGGRNTEAF
TRBV24-1	TRBJ2-7	ATSVLRDTSYEQY
TRBV18	TRBJ1-5	ASSPQGAEVQPQH
TRBV9	TRBJ2-1	ASSVQPRVGTYNEQF
TRBV4-3	TRBJ2-1	ASSQEWLAKEREQF
TRBV28	TRBJ1-3	ASSPGGSGNTIY
TRBV7-2	TRBJ2-4	ASSLSWGGSQNIQY
TRBV6-5	TRBJ1-5	ASSRQGGNQPQH
TRBV5-8	TRBJ1-5	ASNLGQKNQPQH
TRBV6-6	TRBJ2-7	ATGQWTYEQY
TRBV29-1	TRBJ1-1	STREPFGNTEAF
TRBV7-9	TRBJ2-1	ASSYSGRAGNEQF
TRBV3-1/TRBV3-2	TRBJ2-3	ASSPRTSGPTDTQY
TRBV23-1	TRBJ2-1	ASSHQLLAGAHNEQF
TRBV4-2	TRBJ1-4	ASSQSQGATNEKLF
TRBV18	TRBJ1-4	ASSPLVNEKLF
TRBV18	TRBJ1-2	ASSLGDAPYGYT
TRBV30	TRBJ2-3	AWSSTGDTQY
TRBV28	TRBJ2-2	ASTGAGGLNTGELF
TRBV7-9	TRBJ2-3	ASSTGTGLGTDTQY
TRBV7-7	TRBJ2-2	ASSLVSDSSGELF
TRBV5-8	TRBJ1-4	ASSLGTGQGDEKLF
TRBV3-1/TRBV3-2	TRBJ1-1	ASSQEGGMGWDTEAF